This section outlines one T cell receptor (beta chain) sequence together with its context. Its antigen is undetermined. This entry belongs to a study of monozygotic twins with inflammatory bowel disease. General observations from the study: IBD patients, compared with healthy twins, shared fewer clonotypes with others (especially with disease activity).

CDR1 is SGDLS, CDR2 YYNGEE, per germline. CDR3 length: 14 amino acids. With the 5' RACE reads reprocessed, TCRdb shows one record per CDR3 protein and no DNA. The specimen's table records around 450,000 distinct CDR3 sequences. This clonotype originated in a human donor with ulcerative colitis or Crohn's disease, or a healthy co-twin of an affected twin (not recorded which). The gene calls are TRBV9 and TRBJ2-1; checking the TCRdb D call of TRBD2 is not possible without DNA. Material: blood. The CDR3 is CASSVGTSFNEQFF.